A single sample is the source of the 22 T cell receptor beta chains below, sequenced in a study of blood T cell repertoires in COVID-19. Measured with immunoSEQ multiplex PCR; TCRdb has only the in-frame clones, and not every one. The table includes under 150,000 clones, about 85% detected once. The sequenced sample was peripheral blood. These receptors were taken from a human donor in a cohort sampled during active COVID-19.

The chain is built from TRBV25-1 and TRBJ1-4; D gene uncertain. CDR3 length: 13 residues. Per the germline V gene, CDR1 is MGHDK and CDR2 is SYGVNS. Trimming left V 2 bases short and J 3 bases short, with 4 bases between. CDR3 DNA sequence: TGTGCCAGCAGTGAAGGCCCTAATGAAAAACTGTTTTTT. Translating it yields CASSEGPNEKLFF.

For the CDR3, the DNA is TGCGCCAGCAGCCAAGATCCAGCGAGTTCGGATACGCAGTATTTT. This sequence encodes CASSQDPASSDTQYF. The chain employs TRBV4-3 and TRBJ2-3; D remains ambiguous. The CDR3 totals 15 residues. Germline V gene sequence: CDR1 LGHNA, CDR2 YSLEER. V lost 0 bases and J 6 bases, leaving 13 bases between the germline ends.

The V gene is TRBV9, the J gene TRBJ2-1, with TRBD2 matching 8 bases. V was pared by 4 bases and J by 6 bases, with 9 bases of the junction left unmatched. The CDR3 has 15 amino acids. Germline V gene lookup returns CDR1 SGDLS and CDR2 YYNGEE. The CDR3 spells CASSPRGGLTNEQFF. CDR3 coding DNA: TGTGCCAGCAGCCCCCGGGGGGGTTTGACCAATGAGCAGTTCTTC. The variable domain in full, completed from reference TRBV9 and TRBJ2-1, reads DSGVTQTPKHLITATGQRVTLRCSPRSGDLSVYWYQQSLDQGLQFLIQYYNGEERAKGNILERFSAQQFPDLHSELNLSSLELGDSALYFCASSPRGGLTNEQFFGPGTRLTVL.

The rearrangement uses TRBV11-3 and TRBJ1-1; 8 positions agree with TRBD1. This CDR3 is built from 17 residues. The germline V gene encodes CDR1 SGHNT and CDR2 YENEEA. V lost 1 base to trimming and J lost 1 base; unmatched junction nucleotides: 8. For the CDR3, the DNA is TGTGCCAGCAGCTTAGTAGCGGCGACAGGGGCGAACACTGAAGCTTTCTTT. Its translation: CASSLVAATGANTEAFF.

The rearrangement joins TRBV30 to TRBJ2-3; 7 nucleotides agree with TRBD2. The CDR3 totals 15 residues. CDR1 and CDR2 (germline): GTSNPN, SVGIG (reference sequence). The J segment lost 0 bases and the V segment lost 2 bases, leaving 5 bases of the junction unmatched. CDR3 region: CAWSTGGGSTDTQYF. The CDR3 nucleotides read TGTGCCTGGAGTACGGGCGGGGGTAGCACAGATACGCAGTATTTT.

CDR3 nucleotides: TGTGCCAGCAGCCCTGACAGGGGAAGATGCACCTTC. Translated, it gives CASSPDRGRCTF. J is TRBJ1-2 and V is TRBV27; TRBD1 matches at 8 bases. The CDR3 extends over 12 amino acids. Trimming at V came to 6 bases and at J to 13 bases, leaving 10 bases not matched to a gene. Germline assignment: CDR1 MNHEY and CDR2 SMNVEV (reference sequence).

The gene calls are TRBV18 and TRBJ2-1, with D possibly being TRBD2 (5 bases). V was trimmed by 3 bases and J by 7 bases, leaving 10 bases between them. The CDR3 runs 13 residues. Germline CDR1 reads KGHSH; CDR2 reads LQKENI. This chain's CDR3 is CASSPREGNEQFF. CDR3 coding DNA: TGTGCCAGCTCACCCCGCGAGGGAAATGAGCAGTTCTTC.

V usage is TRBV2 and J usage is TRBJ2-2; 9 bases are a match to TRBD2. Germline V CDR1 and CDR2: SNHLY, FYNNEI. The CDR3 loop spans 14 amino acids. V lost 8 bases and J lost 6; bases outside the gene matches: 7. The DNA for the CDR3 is TGTGCCAGCGGAGCACTAGCGGGCTCCGGGGAGCTGTTTTTT. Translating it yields CASGALAGSGELFF.

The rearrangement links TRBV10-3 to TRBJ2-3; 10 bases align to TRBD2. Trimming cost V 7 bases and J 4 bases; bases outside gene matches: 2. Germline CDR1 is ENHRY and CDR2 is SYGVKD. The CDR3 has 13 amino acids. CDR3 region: CAITAGGADTQYF. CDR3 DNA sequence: TGTGCCATCACAGCGGGAGGGGCAGATACGCAGTATTTT.

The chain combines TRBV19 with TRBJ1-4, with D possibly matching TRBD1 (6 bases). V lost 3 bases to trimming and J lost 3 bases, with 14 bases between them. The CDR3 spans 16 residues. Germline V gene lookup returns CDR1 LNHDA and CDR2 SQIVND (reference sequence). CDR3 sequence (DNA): TGTGCCAGTAGTATTTCAACAGGGAATGCTAATGAAAAACTGTTTTTT. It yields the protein CASSISTGNANEKLFF. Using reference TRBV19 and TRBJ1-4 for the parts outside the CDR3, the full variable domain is DGGITQSPKYLFRKEGQNVTLSCEQNLNHDAMYWYRQDPGQGLRLIYYSQIVNDFQKGDIAEGYSVSREKKESFPLTVTSAQKNPTAFYLCASSISTGNANEKLFFGSGTQLSVL.

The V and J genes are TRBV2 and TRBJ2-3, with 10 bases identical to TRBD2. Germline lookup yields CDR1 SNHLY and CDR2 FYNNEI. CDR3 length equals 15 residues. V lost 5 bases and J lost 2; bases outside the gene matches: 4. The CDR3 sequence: CASSSTSGNTDTQYF. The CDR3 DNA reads TGTGCCAGCAGTTCAACTAGCGGGAACACAGATACGCAGTATTTT.

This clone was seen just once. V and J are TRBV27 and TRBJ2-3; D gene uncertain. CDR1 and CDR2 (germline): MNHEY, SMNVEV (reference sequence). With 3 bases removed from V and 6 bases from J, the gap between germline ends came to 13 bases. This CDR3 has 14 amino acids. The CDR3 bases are TGTGCCAGCAGTTTTGACCGCGTCAGGGATACGCAGTATTTT. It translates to CASSFDRVRDTQYF.

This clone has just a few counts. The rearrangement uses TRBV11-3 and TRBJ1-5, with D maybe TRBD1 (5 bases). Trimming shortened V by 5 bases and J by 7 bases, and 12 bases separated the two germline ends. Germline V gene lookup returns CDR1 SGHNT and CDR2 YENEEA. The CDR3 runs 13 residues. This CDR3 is CASSPGRAQPQHF. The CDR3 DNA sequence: TGTGCCAGCAGCCCGGGCAGGGCCCAGCCCCAGCATTTT.

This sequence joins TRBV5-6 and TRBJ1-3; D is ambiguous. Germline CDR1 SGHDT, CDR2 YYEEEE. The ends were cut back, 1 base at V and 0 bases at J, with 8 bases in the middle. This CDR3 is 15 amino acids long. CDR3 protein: CASSLLGSSGNTIYF. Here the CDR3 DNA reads TGTGCCAGCAGCTTGCTGGGGAGCTCTGGAAACACCATATATTTT.

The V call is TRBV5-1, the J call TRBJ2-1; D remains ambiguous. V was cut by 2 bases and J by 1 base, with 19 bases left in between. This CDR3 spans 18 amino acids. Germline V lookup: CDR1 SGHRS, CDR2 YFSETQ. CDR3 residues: CASSFSFPGFRSYNEQFF. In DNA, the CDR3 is TGCGCCAGCAGCTTCAGCTTTCCGGGTTTTCGGTCCTACAATGAGCAGTTCTTC.

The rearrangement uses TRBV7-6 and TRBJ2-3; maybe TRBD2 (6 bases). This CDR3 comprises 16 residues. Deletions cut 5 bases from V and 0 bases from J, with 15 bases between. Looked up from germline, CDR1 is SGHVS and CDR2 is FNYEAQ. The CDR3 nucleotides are TGTGCCAGCAGCCTAGATGGGGGGTCGAGCACAGATACGCAGTATTTT. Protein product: CASSLDGGSSTDTQYF.

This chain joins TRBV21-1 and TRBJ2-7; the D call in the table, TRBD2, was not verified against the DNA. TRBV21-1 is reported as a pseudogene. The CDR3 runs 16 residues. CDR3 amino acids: CASSKRASGSFYEQYV. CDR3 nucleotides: TGTGCCAGCAGCAAACGAGCTAGCGGGAGTTTCTACGAGCAGTACGTC.

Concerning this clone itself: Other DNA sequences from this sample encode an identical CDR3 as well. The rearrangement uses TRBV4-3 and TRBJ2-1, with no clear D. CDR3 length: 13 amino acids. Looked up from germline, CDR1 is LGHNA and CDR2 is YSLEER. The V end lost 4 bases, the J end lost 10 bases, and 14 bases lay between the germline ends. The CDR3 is CASSLMRGSEQFF. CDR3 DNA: TGCGCCAGCAGCCTTATGAGAGGATCAGAGCAGTTCTTC.

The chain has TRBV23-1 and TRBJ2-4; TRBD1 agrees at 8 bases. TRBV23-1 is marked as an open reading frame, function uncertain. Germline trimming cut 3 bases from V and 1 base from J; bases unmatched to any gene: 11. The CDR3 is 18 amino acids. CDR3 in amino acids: CASSHPPQGARAKNIQYF. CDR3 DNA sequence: TGCGCCAGCAGTCACCCTCCCCAGGGGGCTCGGGCCAAAAACATTCAGTACTTC.

The CDR3 DNA is TGTGCCAGCAGCCTAGGTGGACAGGGTCTTCGCGAGCAGTACTTC. Residues: CASSLGGQGLREQYF. This sequence joins TRBV7-2 and TRBJ2-7; 8 nucleotides line up with TRBD1. This CDR3 is built from 15 residues. V gave up 5 bases and J gave up 6 bases; unmatched junction bases: 12. Germline assignment: CDR1 SGHTA and CDR2 FQGNSA. Drawing the rest from reference TRBV7-2 and TRBJ2-7, the complete variable domain is GAGVSQSPSNKVTEKGKDVELRCDPISGHTALYWYRQSLGQGLEFLIYFQGNSAPDKSGLPSDRFSAERTGGSVSTLTIQRTQQEDSAVYLCASSLGGQGLREQYFGPGTRLTVT.

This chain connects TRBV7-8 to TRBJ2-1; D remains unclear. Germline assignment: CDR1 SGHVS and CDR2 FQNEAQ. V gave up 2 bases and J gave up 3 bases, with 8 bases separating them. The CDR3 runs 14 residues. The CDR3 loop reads CASSLHSSYNEQFF. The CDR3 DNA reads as TGTGCCAGCAGCTTACATAGCAGCTACAATGAGCAGTTCTTC.

CDR3 amino acids: CASSSGHPSTDTQYF. The CDR3 DNA is TGTGCCAGCAGCTCGGGACACCCTAGCACAGATACGCAGTATTTT. The V call is TRBV7-8, the J call TRBJ2-3; a possible D gene is TRBD1 (6 bases). CDR3 size: 15 residues. V dropped 4 bases and J dropped 0 bases, with 11 bases sitting between them. Germline CDR1 SGHVS, CDR2 FQNEAQ.